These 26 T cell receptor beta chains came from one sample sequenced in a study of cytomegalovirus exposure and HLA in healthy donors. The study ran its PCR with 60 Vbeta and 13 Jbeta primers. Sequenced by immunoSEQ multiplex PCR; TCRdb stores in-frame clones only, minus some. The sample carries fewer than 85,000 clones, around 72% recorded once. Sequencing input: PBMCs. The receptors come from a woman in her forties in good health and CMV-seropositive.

The CDR3 sequence is CASSLARGSSYEQYF. Here the CDR3 DNA reads TGTGCCAGCAGCTTAGCGCGGGGGAGCTCCTACGAGCAGTACTTC. V gene TRBV11-2 combines with J gene TRBJ2-7; 7 bases align to TRBD2. Trimming took 1 base from V and 0 from J; bases not matched to a gene: 3. CDR1 and CDR2 (germline): SGHAT, FQNNGV. The CDR3 is 15 amino acids.

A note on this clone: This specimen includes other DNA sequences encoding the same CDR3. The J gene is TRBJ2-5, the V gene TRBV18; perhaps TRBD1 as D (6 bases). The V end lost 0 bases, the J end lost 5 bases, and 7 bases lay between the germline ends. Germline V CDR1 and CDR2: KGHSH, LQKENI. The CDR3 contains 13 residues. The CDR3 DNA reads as TGTGCCAGCTCACCACCGGGGGCGGAGACCCAGTACTTC. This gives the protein CASSPPGAETQYF.

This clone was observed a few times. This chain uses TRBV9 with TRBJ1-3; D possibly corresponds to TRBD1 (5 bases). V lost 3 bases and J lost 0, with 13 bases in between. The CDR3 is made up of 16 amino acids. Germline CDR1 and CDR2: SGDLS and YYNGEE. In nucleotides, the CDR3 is TGTGCCAGCAGCGGTGGGGGGGGACGCTCTGGAAACACCATATATTTT. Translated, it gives CASSGGGGRSGNTIYF. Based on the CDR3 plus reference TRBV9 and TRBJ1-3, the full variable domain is DSGVTQTPKHLITATGQRVTLRCSPRSGDLSVYWYQQSLDQGLQFLIQYYNGEERAKGNILERFSAQQFPDLHSELNLSSLELGDSALYFCASSGGGGRSGNTIYFGEGSWLTVV.

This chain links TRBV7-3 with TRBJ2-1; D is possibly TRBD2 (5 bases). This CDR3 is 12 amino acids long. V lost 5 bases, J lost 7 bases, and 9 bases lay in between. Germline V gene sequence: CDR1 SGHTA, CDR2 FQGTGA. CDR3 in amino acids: CASSAGMNEQFF. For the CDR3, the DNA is TGTGCCAGCAGCGCCGGGATGAATGAGCAGTTCTTC.

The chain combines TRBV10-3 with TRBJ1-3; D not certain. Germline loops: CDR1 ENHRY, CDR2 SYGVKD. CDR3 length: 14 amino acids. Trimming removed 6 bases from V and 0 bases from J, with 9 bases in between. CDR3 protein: CAISSSGSGNTIYF. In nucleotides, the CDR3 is TGTGCCATCAGCTCTTCGGGCTCTGGAAACACCATATATTTT.

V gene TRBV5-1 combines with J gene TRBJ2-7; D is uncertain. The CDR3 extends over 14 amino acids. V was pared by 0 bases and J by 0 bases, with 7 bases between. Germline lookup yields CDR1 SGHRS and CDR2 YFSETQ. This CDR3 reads CASSLDPGSYEQYF. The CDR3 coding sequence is TGCGCCAGCAGCTTGGATCCCGGCTCCTACGAGCAGTACTTC.

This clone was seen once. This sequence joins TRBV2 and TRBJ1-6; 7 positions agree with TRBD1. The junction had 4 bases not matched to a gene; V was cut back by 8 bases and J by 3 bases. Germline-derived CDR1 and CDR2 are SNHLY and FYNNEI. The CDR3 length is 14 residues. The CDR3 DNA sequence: TGTGCCAGCTCCCGGGACAGCTATAATTCACCCCTCCACTTT. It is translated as CASSRDSYNSPLHF.

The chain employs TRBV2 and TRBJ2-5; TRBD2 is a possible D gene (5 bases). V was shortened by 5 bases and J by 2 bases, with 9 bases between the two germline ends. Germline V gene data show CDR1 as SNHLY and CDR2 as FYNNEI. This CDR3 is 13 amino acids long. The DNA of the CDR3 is TGTGCCAGCAGTAAGCGGCATCAAGAGACCCAGTACTTC. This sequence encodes CASSKRHQETQYF.

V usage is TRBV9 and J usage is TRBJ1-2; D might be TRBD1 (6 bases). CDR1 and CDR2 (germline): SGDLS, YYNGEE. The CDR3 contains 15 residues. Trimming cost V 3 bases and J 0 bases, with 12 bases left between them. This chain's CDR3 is CASSGLGGTNYGYTF. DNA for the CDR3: TGTGCCAGCAGCGGCCTAGGGGGAACTAACTATGGCTACACCTTC.

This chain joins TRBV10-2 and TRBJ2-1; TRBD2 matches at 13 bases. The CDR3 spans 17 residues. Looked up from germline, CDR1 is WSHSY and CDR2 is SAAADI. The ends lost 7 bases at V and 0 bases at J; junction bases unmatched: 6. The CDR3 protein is CASILAGGPGSYNEQFF. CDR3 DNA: TGCGCCAGCATACTAGCGGGGGGGCCGGGCTCCTACAATGAGCAGTTCTTC.

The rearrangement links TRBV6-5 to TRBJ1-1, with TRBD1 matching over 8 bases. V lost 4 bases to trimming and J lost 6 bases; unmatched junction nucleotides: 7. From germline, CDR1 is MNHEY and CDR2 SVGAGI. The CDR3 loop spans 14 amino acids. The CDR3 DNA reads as TGTGCCAGCAGTTTCACGACAGGGGCCCCTGAAGCTTTCTTT. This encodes CASSFTTGAPEAFF.

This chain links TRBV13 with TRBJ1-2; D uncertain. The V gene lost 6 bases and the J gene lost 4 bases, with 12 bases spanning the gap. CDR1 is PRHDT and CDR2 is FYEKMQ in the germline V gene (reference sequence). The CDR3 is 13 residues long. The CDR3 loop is CASSRSAIYGYTF. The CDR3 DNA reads TGTGCCAGCAGTCGTAGTGCAATCTATGGCTACACCTTC.

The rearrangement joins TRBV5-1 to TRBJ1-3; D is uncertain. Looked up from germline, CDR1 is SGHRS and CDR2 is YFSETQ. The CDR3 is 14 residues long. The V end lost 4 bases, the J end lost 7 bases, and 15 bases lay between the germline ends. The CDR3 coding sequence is TGCGCCAGCAGCCGGGAGAATAGAGGGAACACCATATATTTT. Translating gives CASSRENRGNTIYF.

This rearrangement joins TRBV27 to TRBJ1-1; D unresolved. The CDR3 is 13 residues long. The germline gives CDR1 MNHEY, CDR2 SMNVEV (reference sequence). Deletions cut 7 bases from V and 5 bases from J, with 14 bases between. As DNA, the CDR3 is TGTGCCAGCACCCGGACCCGAGGGACTGAAGCTTTCTTT. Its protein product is CASTRTRGTEAFF.

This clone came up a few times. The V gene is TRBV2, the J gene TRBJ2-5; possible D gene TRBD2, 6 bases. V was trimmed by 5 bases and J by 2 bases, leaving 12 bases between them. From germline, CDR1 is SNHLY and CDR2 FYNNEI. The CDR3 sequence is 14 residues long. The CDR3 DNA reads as TGTGCCAGCAGTCCCGGGACTCCTCAAGAGACCCAGTACTTC. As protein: CASSPGTPQETQYF.

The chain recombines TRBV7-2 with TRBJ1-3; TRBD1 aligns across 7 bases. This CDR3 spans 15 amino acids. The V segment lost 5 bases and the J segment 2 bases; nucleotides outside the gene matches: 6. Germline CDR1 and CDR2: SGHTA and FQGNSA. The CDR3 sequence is CASSPRRGPGNTIYF. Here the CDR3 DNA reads TGTGCCAGCAGCCCACGAAGGGGGCCTGGAAACACCATATATTTT.

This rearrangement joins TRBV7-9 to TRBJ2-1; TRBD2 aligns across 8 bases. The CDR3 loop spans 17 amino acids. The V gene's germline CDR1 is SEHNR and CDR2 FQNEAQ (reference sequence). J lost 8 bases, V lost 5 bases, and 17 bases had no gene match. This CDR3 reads CASSQRGAGGVGYEQFF. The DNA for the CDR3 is TGTGCCAGCAGCCAACGGGGGGCGGGGGGCGTAGGGTATGAGCAGTTCTTC.

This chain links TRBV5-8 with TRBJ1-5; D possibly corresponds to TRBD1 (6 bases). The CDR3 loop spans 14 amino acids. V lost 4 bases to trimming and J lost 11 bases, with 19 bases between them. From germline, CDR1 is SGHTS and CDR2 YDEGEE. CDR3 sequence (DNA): TGTGCCAGCAGCGGGGGCAAGCTGCTTAGGGCCCAGCATTTT. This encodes CASSGGKLLRAQHF.

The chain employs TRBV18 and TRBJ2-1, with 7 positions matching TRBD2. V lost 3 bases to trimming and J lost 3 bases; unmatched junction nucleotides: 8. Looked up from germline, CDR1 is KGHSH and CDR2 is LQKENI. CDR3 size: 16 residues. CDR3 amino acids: CASSPPLAGVYNEQFF. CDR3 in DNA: TGTGCCAGCTCACCGCCCCTGGCGGGGGTCTACAATGAGCAGTTCTTC. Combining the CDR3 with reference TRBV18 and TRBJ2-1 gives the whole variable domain NAGVMQNPRHLVRRRGQEARLRCSPMKGHSHVYWYRQLPEEGLKFMVYLQKENIIDESGMPKERFSAEFPKEGPSILRIQQVVRGDSAAYFCASSPPLAGVYNEQFFGPGTRLTVL.

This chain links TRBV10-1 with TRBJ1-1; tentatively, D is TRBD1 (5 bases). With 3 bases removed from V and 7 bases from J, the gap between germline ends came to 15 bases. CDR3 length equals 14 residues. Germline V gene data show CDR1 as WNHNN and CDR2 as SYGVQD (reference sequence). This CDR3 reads CASSDSGRGSEAFF. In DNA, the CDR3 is TGCGCCAGCAGTGACTCAGGGCGGGGTAGTGAAGCTTTCTTT.

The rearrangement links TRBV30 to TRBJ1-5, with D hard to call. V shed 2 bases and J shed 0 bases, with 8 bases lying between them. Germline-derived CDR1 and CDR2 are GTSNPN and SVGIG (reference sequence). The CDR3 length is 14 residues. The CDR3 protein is CAWSPPTSNQPQHF. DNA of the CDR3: TGTGCCTGGAGTCCACCTACTAGCAATCAGCCCCAGCATTTT.

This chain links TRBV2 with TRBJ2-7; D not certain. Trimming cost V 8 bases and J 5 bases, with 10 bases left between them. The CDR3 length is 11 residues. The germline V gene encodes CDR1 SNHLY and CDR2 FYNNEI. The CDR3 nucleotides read TGTGCCAGCGTCAAGTACAACGAGCAGTACTTC. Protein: CASVKYNEQYF.

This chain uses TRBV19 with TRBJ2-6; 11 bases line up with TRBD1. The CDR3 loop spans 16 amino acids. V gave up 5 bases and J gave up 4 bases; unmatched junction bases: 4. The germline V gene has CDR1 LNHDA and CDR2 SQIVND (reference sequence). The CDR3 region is CASSRTGGFGANVLTF. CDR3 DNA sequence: TGTGCCAGTAGTCGGACAGGGGGCTTCGGGGCCAACGTCCTGACTTTC.

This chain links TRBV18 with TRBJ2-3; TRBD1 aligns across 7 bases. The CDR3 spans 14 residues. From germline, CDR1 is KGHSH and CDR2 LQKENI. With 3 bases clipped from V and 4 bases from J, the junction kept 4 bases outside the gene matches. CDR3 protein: CASSPQGVSDTQYF. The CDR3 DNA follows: TGTGCCAGCTCACCCCAGGGGGTATCAGATACGCAGTATTTT.

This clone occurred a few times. CDR3 DNA: TGTGCCAGCAGTCGCACAGGGGGTAGCAACGAGCAGTACTTC. Translated: CASSRTGGSNEQYF. This chain links TRBV6-5 with TRBJ2-7, with TRBD1 identical over 8 bases. Germline V lookup: CDR1 MNHEY, CDR2 SVGAGI. This CDR3 has 14 amino acids. V lost 5 bases, J lost 5 bases, and 8 bases stayed unmatched.

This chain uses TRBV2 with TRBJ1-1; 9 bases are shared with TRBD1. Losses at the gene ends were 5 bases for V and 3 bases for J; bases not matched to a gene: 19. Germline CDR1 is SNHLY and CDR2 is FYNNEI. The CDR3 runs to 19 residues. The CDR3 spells CASSQKSRDRDNLDTEAFF. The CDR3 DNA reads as TGTGCCAGCAGTCAAAAGAGCCGGGACAGGGATAATTTGGACACTGAAGCTTTCTTT.